This TCR beta chain was recovered during a study of blood T cell repertoires in COVID-19. For the study at large: Samples taken during acute and convalescent COVID-19 were collected in the United States, Italy and Spain. Sources were T cells, B-cell-depleted T cells, or PBMCs; the material itself was cDNA or gDNA.

V dropped 0 bases and J dropped 0 bases, with 12 bases sitting between them. CDR1 is GTSNPN, CDR2 SVGIG, per germline (reference sequence). The CDR3 extends over 17 amino acids. In the source study's methods: Researchers report that nucleated cell counts were estimated from reference gene primer amplification. Repertoires were generated with immunoSEQ multiplex PCR, while TCRdb's copy carries only in-frame clones and drops some. The V and J calls and clone size are taken from that table; D and trimming were inferred from the DNA. The data hold about 46,000 clones, with over 70% observed a single time.

Sequencing was done on a sample of peripheral blood. This clonotype was sampled from a woman of 80 years or more with acute or convalescent COVID-19. The chain is built from TRBV30 and TRBJ1-6; D remains unclear. The CDR3 region has the DNA TGTGCCTGGAGTGTTGGCAGGTCCAGCTCCTATAATTCACCCCTCCACTTT. It codes for CAWSVGRSSSYNSPLHF.